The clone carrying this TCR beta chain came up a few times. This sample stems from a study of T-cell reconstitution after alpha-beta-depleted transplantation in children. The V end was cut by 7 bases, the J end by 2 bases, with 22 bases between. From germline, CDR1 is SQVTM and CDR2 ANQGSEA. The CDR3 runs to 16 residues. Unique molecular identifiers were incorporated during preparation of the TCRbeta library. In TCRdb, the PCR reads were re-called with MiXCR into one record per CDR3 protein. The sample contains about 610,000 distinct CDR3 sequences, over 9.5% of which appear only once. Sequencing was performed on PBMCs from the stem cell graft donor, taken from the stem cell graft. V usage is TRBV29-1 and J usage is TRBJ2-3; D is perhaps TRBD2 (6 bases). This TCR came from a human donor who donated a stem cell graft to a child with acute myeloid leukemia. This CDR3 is CSAPGGGGAVTDTQYF. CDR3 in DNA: TGCAGCGCACCGGGTGGTGGCGGGGCAGTCACAGATACGCAGTATTTT.